Listed here are 21 T cell receptor beta chains from one sample, sequenced in a study of T cells in Graves' hyperthyroidism and ophthalmopathy. It was RNA transcripts that yielded the amplified TCR beta CDR3 regions. The primer set for the first-round RT-PCR of the TCR CDR3 was HTBI. Each CDR3 protein gets one entry after TCRdb re-called the multiplex PCR reads with MiXCR. Altogether some 180,000 distinct CDR3 sequences are present, around 16% being singletons, with the ten largest covering about 50%. Sequencing was carried out using blood. These receptors were obtained from a woman aged 45-59 years with Graves' hyperthyroidism.

This clonotype was counted between two and nine times. The chain uses TRBV6-4 and TRBJ1-1; D not resolved. The CDR3 consists of 14 residues. Trimming shortened V by 5 bases and J by 4 bases, and 14 bases separated the two germline ends. Germline V gives CDR1 MRHNA, CDR2 SNTAGT. In DNA, the CDR3 is TGTGCCAGCAGTTCCGACGGAACCTTCACTGAAGCTTTCTTT. This sequence encodes CASSSDGTFTEAFF.

This clonotype showed up just a few times. The chain employs TRBV30 and TRBJ2-7; 7 nucleotides line up with TRBD1. Germline V gene data show CDR1 as GTSNPN and CDR2 as SVGIG (reference sequence). The CDR3 is 12 residues long. V lost 5 bases, J lost 3 bases, and 4 bases stayed unmatched. The CDR3 DNA reads as TGTGCCTGGCGGACAGGAGACTACGAGCAGTACTTC. It translates to CAWRTGDYEQYF.

There are many counts of this clonotype. This sequence joins TRBV6-1 and TRBJ1-1; TRBD1 might be the D (5 bases). The CDR3 consists of 16 residues. V was pared by 1 base and J by 0 bases, with 12 bases between. Germline V lookup: CDR1 MNHNS, CDR2 SASEGT. CDR3 coding DNA: TGTGCCAGCAGTGAAGACCCAGGGACGGTGAACACTGAAGCTTTCTTT. Protein product: CASSEDPGTVNTEAFF.

Points on this clonotype: One end of the junction does not line up with germline, which may come from a read error. The rearrangement links TRBV5-1 to TRBJ1-5; TRBD1 aligns across 7 bases. Looked up from germline, CDR1 is SGHRS and CDR2 is YFSETQ. The CDR3 sequence is 14 residues long. The CDR3 DNA follows: TGCGCCGGCAGCTTACGGGAGGGGGCACAGCCCCAGCATTTT. Translated: CAGSLREGAQPQHF.

CDR3 residues: CASSLGGSSYTF. The DNA for the CDR3 is TGTGCCAGCAGCCTAGGGGGTTCTAGCTACACCTTC. The chain has TRBV11-2 and TRBJ1-2, with D possibly TRBD1 on 6 matching bases. The length of the CDR3 is 12 residues. Germline assignment: CDR1 SGHAT and CDR2 FQNNGV. Trimming left V 5 bases short and J 9 bases short, with 13 bases between.

Many counts were recorded for this clonotype. The chain carries TRBV5-1 and TRBJ1-1; TRBD1 agrees at 8 bases. This CDR3 has 14 residues. V was pared by 4 bases and J by 4 bases, with 6 bases of the junction left unmatched. CDR1 is SGHRS, CDR2 YFSETQ, per germline. CDR3 region: CASSGGQGGTEAFF. The CDR3 coding sequence is TGCGCCAGCAGCGGAGGACAGGGAGGCACTGAAGCTTTCTTT.

This sequence joins TRBV6-2 or TRBV6-3 and TRBJ2-7; D is undetermined. The CDR3 extends over 13 amino acids. Germline loops: CDR1 MNHEY, CDR2 SVGEGT. The ends were cut back, 8 bases at V and 4 bases at J, with 15 bases in the middle. The chain's CDR3 is CASCPSSYYEQYF. DNA for the CDR3: TGTGCCAGCTGCCCCTCCTCCTATTACGAGCAGTACTTC.

This clonotype came up many times. The chain joins TRBV11-2 to TRBJ1-1, with D possibly matching TRBD1 (6 bases). Trimming pared 1 base from V and 1 base from J, leaving 13 bases between. This CDR3 is 16 amino acids long. Per germline, CDR1 SGHAT and CDR2 FQNNGV. The CDR3 region is CASSLASGGRNTEAFF. The CDR3 DNA reads as TGTGCCAGCAGCTTAGCGTCGGGGGGCCGGAACACTGAAGCTTTCTTT.

This clonotype was counted ten times or more. This chain connects TRBV7-9 to TRBJ2-5; D remains unclear. The germline CDR1 and CDR2 sequences are SEHNR and FQNEAQ (reference sequence). Trimming removed 11 bases from V and 0 bases from J, with 10 bases in between. The CDR3 covers 12 residues. CDR3 nucleotide sequence: TGTGCCGGAAGATCTAACCAAGAGACCCAGTACTTC. Its protein product is CAGRSNQETQYF.

In this sample, this clonotype turned up many times. J is TRBJ1-1 and V is TRBV11-2; D ambiguous. The CDR3 runs 15 residues. Germline CDR1 is SGHAT and CDR2 is FQNNGV. The V end lost 1 base, the J end lost 5 bases, and 14 bases lay between the germline ends. CDR3 region: CASSLVSTRATEAFF. CDR3 in DNA: TGTGCCAGCAGCTTAGTTTCGACAAGAGCTACTGAAGCTTTCTTT. The variable domain in full, with the rest retrieved from reference TRBV11-2 and TRBJ1-1, is EAGVAQSPRYKIIEKRQSVAFWCNPISGHATLYWYQQILGQGPKLLIQFQNNGVVDDSQLPKDRFSAERLKGVDSTLKIQPAKLEDSAVYLCASSLVSTRATEAFFGQGTRLTVV.

The V and J genes are TRBV2 and TRBJ1-2, with unresolved D. The V gene lost 5 bases and the J gene lost 8 bases, with 18 bases spanning the gap. CDR3 length: 14 amino acids. Germline CDR1 and CDR2: SNHLY and FYNNEI. CDR3 in amino acids: CASSLPAGPGGYTF. CDR3 nucleotide sequence: TGTGCCAGCAGTTTACCCGCTGGGCCGGGGGGCTACACCTTC.

Ten or more counts support this clonotype. The chain uses TRBV10-3 and TRBJ1-4; unclear D gene. The CDR3 has 12 amino acids. Germline V lookup: CDR1 ENHRY, CDR2 SYGVKD. The V gene lost 0 bases and the J gene lost 7 bases, with 3 bases spanning the gap. The CDR3: CAISESSEKLFF. The CDR3 nucleotides are TGTGCCATCAGTGAGTCGAGTGAAAAACTGTTTTTT.

This clonotype was seen a few times. J is TRBJ1-1 and V is TRBV25-1, with 7 bases matching TRBD1. Germline V gene lookup returns CDR1 MGHDK and CDR2 SYGVNS. This CDR3 spans 16 amino acids. The junction had 12 bases not matched to a gene; V was cut back by 5 bases and J by 3 bases. Here the CDR3 DNA reads TGTGCCAGCAGTAGGGACAGCATTGGCGTGGACACTGAAGCTTTCTTT. This translates into CASSRDSIGVDTEAFF.

This clonotype was counted at least ten times. The chain couples TRBV7-9 to TRBJ2-7, with D perhaps TRBD1 (5 bases). Trimming removed 4 bases at V and 3 bases at J, with 7 bases between. This CDR3 contains 12 residues. The germline V gene has CDR1 SEHNR and CDR2 FQNEAQ (reference sequence). CDR3 nucleotides: TGTGCCAGCAGCTCCAGGGTCTACGAGCAGTACTTC. Translating gives CASSSRVYEQYF. The whole variable domain, filled in from reference TRBV7-9 and TRBJ2-7, reads DTGVSQNPRHKITKRGQNVTFRCDPISEHNRLYWYRQTLGQGPEFLTYFQNEAQLEKSRLLSDRFSAERPKGSFSTLEIQRTEQGDSAMYLCASSSRVYEQYFGPGTRLTVT.

This sequence joins TRBV19 and TRBJ2-3; D remains unclear. The germline CDR1 and CDR2 sequences are LNHDA and SQIVND (reference sequence). Trimming shortened V by 4 bases and J by 2 bases, and 4 bases separated the two germline ends. The CDR3 length is 12 residues. The CDR3 DNA sequence: TGTGCCAGTAGTAGGGCCACAGATACGCAGTATTTT. Its translation: CASSRATDTQYF. Based on the CDR3 plus reference TRBV19 and TRBJ2-3, the full variable domain is DGGITQSPKYLFRKEGQNVTLSCEQNLNHDAMYWYRQDPGQGLRLIYYSQIVNDFQKGDIAEGYSVSREKKESFPLTVTSAQKNPTAFYLCASSRATDTQYFGPGTRLTVL.

This clonotype was seen many times. The chain couples TRBV28 to TRBJ1-5; D is possibly TRBD1 (5 bases). The CDR3 is made up of 15 amino acids. Deletions cut 5 bases from V and 5 bases from J, with 16 bases between. Germline CDR1 MDHEN, CDR2 SYDVKM. The CDR3 DNA reads as TGTGCCAGCAGTCCCGGCGGGCAGGGCCATCAGCCCCAGCATTTT. As protein: CASSPGGQGHQPQHF.

The chain has TRBV5-1 and TRBJ2-7; 9 bases align to TRBD2. CDR1 and CDR2 (germline): SGHRS, YFSETQ. CDR3 length: 17 amino acids. V lost 3 bases to trimming and J lost 2 bases; unmatched junction nucleotides: 12. CDR3 coding DNA: TGCGCCAGCAGCTCGCGCCCTAGCGGGACGCCTCCCTACGAGCAGTACTTC. Translating gives CASSSRPSGTPPYEQYF.

This clonotype came up many times. The rearrangement joins TRBV5-1 to TRBJ2-5; the match to TRBD2 covers 8 bases. V dropped 4 bases and J dropped 2; count of bases not matched to a gene: 13. This CDR3 has 17 amino acids. The germline V gene has CDR1 SGHRS and CDR2 YFSETQ. Here the CDR3 reads CASSPLAGGRMQETQYF. CDR3 bases: TGCGCCAGCAGCCCGTTGGCGGGGGGACGTATGCAAGAGACCCAGTACTTC.

The rearrangement joins TRBV6-1 to TRBJ1-2, with 8 bases that match TRBD1. The germline V gene has CDR1 MNHNS and CDR2 SASEGT. This CDR3 has 15 amino acids. V lost 6 bases to trimming and J lost 0 bases; unmatched junction nucleotides: 6. The CDR3 is CASRGTGPSNYGYTF. As DNA, the CDR3 is TGTGCCAGCAGGGGGACAGGCCCATCTAACTATGGCTACACCTTC.

This clonotype was observed many times. The rearrangement uses TRBV24-1 and TRBJ2-3; D gene uncertain. CDR3 length: 13 amino acids. Trimming shortened V by 4 bases and J by 4 bases, and 8 bases separated the two germline ends. From germline, CDR1 is KGHDR and CDR2 SFDVKD. CDR3 in amino acids: CATSDPQADTQYF. CDR3 coding DNA: TGTGCCACCAGTGACCCCCAGGCAGATACGCAGTATTTT.

V gene TRBV7-3 combines with J gene TRBJ2-2; no firm D call. The ends were cut back, 0 bases at V and 3 bases at J, with 2 bases in the middle. The CDR3 is 13 residues long. Germline assignment: CDR1 SGHTA and CDR2 FQGTGA. The CDR3: CASSLTYTGELFF. Written as DNA, the CDR3 is TGTGCCAGCAGCTTAACGTACACCGGGGAGCTGTTTTTT. Together with reference TRBV7-3 and TRBJ2-2, the CDR3 gives the full variable domain: GAGVSQTPSNKVTEKGKYVELRCDPISGHTALYWYRQSLGQGPEFLIYFQGTGAADDSGLPNDRFFAVRPEGSVSTLKIQRTERGDSAVYLCASSLTYTGELFFGEGSRLTVL.